This T cell receptor beta chain was observed in a study of T cell responses to AZD1222 COVID-19 vaccine. Study-wide points: At baseline, just a handful of AZD1222 recipients tested seropositive. Donors in the cohort were predominantly white British and more often female, and clonal diversity was possibly underestimated. The span of vaccine-associated CD4 TCRs extended across spike, with dominance at 160-218 and 743-854. A reported finding is that nearly half of spike-specific TCRs target unmutated variant regions.

The method was immunoSEQ multiplex PCR; TCRdb's version includes in-frame clones alone and lacks a portion of them. Of 150,000 to 200,000 clones listed, 85% to 95% are singletons. Germline V gene lookup returns CDR1 KGHSH and CDR2 LQKENI. This CDR3 is built from 14 residues. The germline V and J ends were trimmed by 5 bases and 2 bases, with 12 bases remaining between them. Notes on this clone: The antigen remains undetermined.

The V and J genes are TRBV18 and TRBJ1-2; D is possibly TRBD1 (5 bases). The receptor was isolated from an adult in good health. The sample was peripheral blood, taken on day 0 of AZD1222 vaccination. CDR3: CASSSGTENYGYTF. CDR3 nucleotides: TGTGCCAGCTCATCTGGGACGGAGAACTATGGCTACACCTTC.